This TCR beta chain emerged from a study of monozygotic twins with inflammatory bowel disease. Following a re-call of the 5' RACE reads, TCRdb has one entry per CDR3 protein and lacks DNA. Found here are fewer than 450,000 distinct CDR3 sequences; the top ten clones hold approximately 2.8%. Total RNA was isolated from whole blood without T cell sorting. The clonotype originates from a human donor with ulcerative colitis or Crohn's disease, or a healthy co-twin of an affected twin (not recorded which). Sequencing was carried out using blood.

CDR3 sequence: CGSGAAGTVSYNEQFF. The rearrangement uses TRBV12-3 or TRBV12-4 and TRBJ2-1; there is no DNA to check the TCRdb D call of TRBD1. The CDR3 has 16 residues.